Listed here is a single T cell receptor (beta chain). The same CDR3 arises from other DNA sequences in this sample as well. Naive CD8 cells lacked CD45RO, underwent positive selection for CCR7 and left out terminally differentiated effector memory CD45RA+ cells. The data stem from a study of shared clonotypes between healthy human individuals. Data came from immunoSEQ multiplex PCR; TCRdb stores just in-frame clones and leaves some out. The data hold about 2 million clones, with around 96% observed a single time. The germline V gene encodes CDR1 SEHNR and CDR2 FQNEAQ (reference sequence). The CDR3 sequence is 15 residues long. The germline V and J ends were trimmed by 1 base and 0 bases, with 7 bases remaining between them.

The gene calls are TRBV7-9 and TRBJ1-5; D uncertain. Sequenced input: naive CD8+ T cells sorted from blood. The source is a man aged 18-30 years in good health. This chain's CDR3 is CASSLDGYSNQPQHF. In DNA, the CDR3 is TGTGCCAGCAGCTTAGATGGTTATAGCAATCAGCCCCAGCATTTT. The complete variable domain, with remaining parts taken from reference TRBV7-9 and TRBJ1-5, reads DTGVSQNPRHKITKRGQNVTFRCDPISEHNRLYWYRQTLGQGPEFLTYFQNEAQLEKSRLLSDRFSAERPKGSFSTLEIQRTEQGDSAMYLCASSLDGYSNQPQHFGDGTRLSIL.